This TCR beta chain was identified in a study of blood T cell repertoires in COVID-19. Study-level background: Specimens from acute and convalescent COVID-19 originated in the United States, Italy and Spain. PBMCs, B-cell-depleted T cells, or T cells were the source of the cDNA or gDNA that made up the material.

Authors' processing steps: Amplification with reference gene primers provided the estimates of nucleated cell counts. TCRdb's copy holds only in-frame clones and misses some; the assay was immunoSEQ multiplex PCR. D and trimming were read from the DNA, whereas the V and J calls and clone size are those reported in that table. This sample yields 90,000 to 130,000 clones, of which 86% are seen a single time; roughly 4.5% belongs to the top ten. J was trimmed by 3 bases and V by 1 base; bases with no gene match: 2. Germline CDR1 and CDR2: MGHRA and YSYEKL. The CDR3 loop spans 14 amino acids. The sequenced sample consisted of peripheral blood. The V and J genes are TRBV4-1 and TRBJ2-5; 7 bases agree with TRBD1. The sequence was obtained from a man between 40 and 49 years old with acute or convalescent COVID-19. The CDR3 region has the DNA TGCGCCAGCAGCCAAGGTGACAGGGAAGAGACCCAGTACTTC. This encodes CASSQGDREETQYF.